The 28 T cell receptor beta chains below come from one sample, sequenced in a study of cytomegalovirus exposure and HLA in healthy donors. The PCR used 60 Vbeta and 13 Jbeta primers. Assay used: immunoSEQ multiplex PCR; TCRdb lists only in-frame clones, some missing. In the table there are 120,000 to 150,000 clones, approximately 71% of which are singletons. The sample comprised PBMCs. The origin of the receptors is a man in his forties in good health and CMV-seronegative.

CDR3 residues: CASSIGGYTEAFF. For the CDR3, the DNA is TGTGCCAGTAGTATAGGCGGTTACACTGAAGCTTTCTTT. This chain joins TRBV19 and TRBJ1-1; D is unclear. From germline, CDR1 is LNHDA and CDR2 SQIVND (reference sequence). Deletions cut 1 base from V and 3 bases from J, with 6 bases between. The CDR3 contains 13 residues.

The CDR3 coding sequence is TGTGCCAGCAGTTCACAGGGTTCTGGAAACACCATATATTTT. Protein: CASSSQGSGNTIYF. This sequence joins TRBV2 and TRBJ1-3; a weak D match, TRBD1 (6 bases). The CDR3 covers 14 residues. Germline CDR1 reads SNHLY; CDR2 reads FYNNEI. V gave up 5 bases and J gave up 1 base, with 9 bases separating them.

This clone has just one count. The genes are TRBV18 and TRBJ2-7, with 7 positions matching TRBD1. Germline CDR1 KGHSH, CDR2 LQKENI. The CDR3 runs to 16 residues. V was pared by 1 base and J by 0 bases, with 6 bases of the junction left unmatched. CDR3 residues: CASSPLAGGISYEQYF. The CDR3 nucleotides read TGTGCCAGCTCACCACTGGCAGGGGGTATCTCCTACGAGCAGTACTTC.

The chain links TRBV2 to TRBJ1-2; TRBD1 might be the D (5 bases). The CDR3 is made up of 13 amino acids. CDR1 and CDR2 (germline): SNHLY, FYNNEI. V lost 6 bases and J lost 3, with 11 bases in between. The CDR3 nucleotides are TGTGCCAGCAGGTCGTGGGGGGACTATGGCTACACCTTC. Amino acid sequence: CASRSWGDYGYTF. The variable domain in full, with the rest retrieved from reference TRBV2 and TRBJ1-2, is EPEVTQTPSHQVTQMGQEVILRCVPISNHLYFYWYRQILGQKVEFLVSFYNNEISEKSEIFDDQFSVERPDGSNFTLKIRSTKLEDSAMYFCASRSWGDYGYTFGSGTRLTVV.

The gene calls are TRBV27 and TRBJ1-4, with 7 positions matching TRBD1. After removal of 5 bases from V and 8 bases from J, the junction contained 8 bases not matched to a gene. Germline CDR1 and CDR2: MNHEY and SMNVEV (reference sequence). CDR3 length equals 14 residues. CDR3 amino acids: CASSRRQGSEKLFF. CDR3 bases: TGTGCCAGCAGTCGTAGACAGGGTAGCGAAAAACTGTTTTTT.

This clone was seen a single time. This chain uses TRBV4-3 with TRBJ1-5; D might be TRBD1 (6 bases). Germline values: CDR1 LGHNA, CDR2 YSLEER. CDR3 length: 15 amino acids. V lost 1 base, J lost 13 bases, and 20 bases lay in between. The CDR3 nucleotides read TGCGCCAGCAGCCAAGGAAGGGGGGGGGCGGGAGCTCAGCATTTT. Protein product: CASSQGRGGAGAQHF.

The chain carries TRBV15 and TRBJ1-6; tentatively, D is TRBD1 (5 bases). V shed 3 bases and J shed 9 bases, with 15 bases lying between them. Germline V gene data show CDR1 as LNHNV and CDR2 as YYDKDF (reference sequence). The CDR3 runs to 15 residues. The DNA for the CDR3 is TGTGCCACCAGCAGGAAGGGGACTACGAGTTCACCCCTCCACTTT. The encoded protein is CATSRKGTTSSPLHF.

The gene calls are TRBV5-1 and TRBJ1-1, with D possibly TRBD1 on 5 matching bases. This CDR3 is built from 13 residues. Germline assignment: CDR1 SGHRS and CDR2 YFSETQ. The germline V and J ends were trimmed by 5 bases and 7 bases, with 15 bases remaining between them. The CDR3 spells CASSLQGVGEAFF. The CDR3 DNA reads TGCGCCAGCAGTCTTCAGGGCGTCGGTGAAGCTTTCTTT.

The chain has TRBV7-8 and TRBJ1-2; TRBD1 might be the D (5 bases). This CDR3 is 14 amino acids long. The germline gives CDR1 SGHVS, CDR2 FQNEAQ. The V gene lost 2 bases and the J gene lost 6 bases, with 13 bases spanning the gap. The CDR3 spells CASSLLRGRDGYTF. Here the CDR3 DNA reads TGTGCCAGCAGCTTATTGCGGGGCCGAGATGGCTACACCTTC.

This clone came up a few times. The chain is built from TRBV6-1 and TRBJ2-1; maybe TRBD2 (6 bases). The CDR3 is 13 residues long. Per germline, CDR1 MNHNS and CDR2 SASEGT. V gave up 6 bases and J gave up 8 bases, with 14 bases separating them. The CDR3 protein is CASSLTSIDEQFF. CDR3 sequence (DNA): TGTGCCAGCAGCCTAACTAGCATCGATGAGCAGTTCTTC.

The rearrangement joins TRBV6-6 to TRBJ1-4; D unclear. From germline, CDR1 is MNHNY and CDR2 SVGAGI (reference sequence). V was cut by 2 bases and J by 5 bases, with 12 bases left in between. This CDR3 has 15 residues. The CDR3 protein is CASSYNGNSNEKLFF. The CDR3 nucleotides are TGTGCCAGCAGTTACAACGGTAATTCGAATGAAAAACTGTTTTTT.

This chain uses TRBV28 with TRBJ2-7; D is unresolved. CDR3 length: 13 residues. The V and J ends lost 2 bases and 3 bases respectively, with 8 bases between them. CDR1 and CDR2 (germline): MDHEN, SYDVKM. The CDR3 sequence is CASSLTENYEQYF. The CDR3 nucleotides read TGTGCCAGCAGTTTAACAGAAAACTACGAGCAGTACTTC.

This clone has a handful of counts. V and J are TRBV4-1 and TRBJ2-7, with 11 bases that match TRBD2. The germline gives CDR1 MGHRA, CDR2 YSYEKL. V trimming: 0 bases; J trimming: 0 bases; junction bases outside the gene matches: 10. CDR3 length: 19 amino acids. CDR3 sequence (DNA): TGCGCCAGCAGCCAAGATGAGGGAGAGACTAGCGGGACCTCCTACGAGCAGTACTTC. Translating it yields CASSQDEGETSGTSYEQYF.

The chain joins TRBV5-8 to TRBJ2-2; D is perhaps TRBD2 (6 bases). Between the trimmed V and J ends, which lost 3 bases and 3 bases, there was a span of 12 bases. The CDR3 length is 15 residues. Germline loops: CDR1 SGHTS, CDR2 YDEGEE. The CDR3 is CASSSGGSDTGELFF. CDR3 DNA sequence: TGTGCCAGCAGCTCCGGAGGGTCGGACACCGGGGAGCTGTTTTTT.

The rearrangement uses TRBV2 and TRBJ1-5; D possibly corresponds to TRBD1 (5 bases). Trimming removed 1 base at V and 0 bases at J, with 10 bases between. The CDR3 has 16 amino acids. Germline V lookup: CDR1 SNHLY, CDR2 FYNNEI. The CDR3 here is CASSEGGGDSNQPQHF. The CDR3 nucleotides read TGTGCCAGCAGTGAAGGAGGAGGGGATAGCAATCAGCCCCAGCATTTT. The complete variable domain, with remaining parts taken from reference TRBV2 and TRBJ1-5, reads EPEVTQTPSHQVTQMGQEVILRCVPISNHLYFYWYRQILGQKVEFLVSFYNNEISEKSEIFDDQFSVERPDGSNFTLKIRSTKLEDSAMYFCASSEGGGDSNQPQHFGDGTRLSIL.

The genes are TRBV18 and TRBJ2-7, with D possibly TRBD1 on 6 matching bases. The CDR3 has 14 amino acids. V lost 4 bases, J lost 7 bases, and 17 bases lay in between. Germline CDR1 and CDR2: KGHSH and LQKENI. CDR3 in DNA: TGTGCCAGCTCACTTCAGGGGCCAGTGAGGGAGCAGTACTTC. Translation gives CASSLQGPVREQYF.

Comments on this clone: Relative to the germline gene, one junction end is altered; a read error may explain this. Other nucleotide sequences from this sample produce the same CDR3. The chain is built from TRBV2 and TRBJ1-1; 7 bases map to TRBD1. Per germline, CDR1 SNHLY and CDR2 FYNNEI. The CDR3 contains 15 residues. CDR3 nucleotides: TGTGCCAGCAGTGTTACCGGGACAGCTAACACTGAAGCTTTCTTC. This sequence encodes CASSVTGTANTEAFF.

V and J are TRBV9 and TRBJ2-5; TRBD2 matches at 11 bases. This CDR3 region has 15 residues. Germline CDR1 SGDLS, CDR2 YYNGEE. Trimming removed 0 bases from V and 4 bases from J; junction bases left unmatched: 2. In DNA, the CDR3 is TGTGCCAGCAGCGTAGTTGGGACTAGCGGAGAGACCCAGTACTTC. This encodes CASSVVGTSGETQYF.

V and J are TRBV7-8 and TRBJ1-2, with a tentative D call TRBD1 (6 bases). CDR3 length: 17 residues. The germline gives CDR1 SGHVS, CDR2 FQNEAQ. V lost 1 base to trimming and J lost 4 bases, with 19 bases between them. The CDR3 sequence: CASSLEGPGGASYGYTF. DNA of the CDR3: TGTGCCAGCAGCTTAGAGGGTCCGGGGGGCGCGAGCTATGGCTACACCTTC.

CDR3 sequence (DNA): TGTGCCAGCAGCTTAGTGACAGGGAAGAAATCACCCCTCCACTTT. It is translated as CASSLVTGKKSPLHF. V gene TRBV7-2 combines with J gene TRBJ1-6; 7 bases fit TRBD1. The CDR3 covers 15 residues. Germline V gene sequence: CDR1 SGHTA, CDR2 FQGNSA. Germline trimming cut 1 base from V and 10 bases from J; bases unmatched to any gene: 7.

The chain links TRBV12-5 to TRBJ1-4; 7 positions match TRBD1. Germline trimming cut 0 bases from V and 5 bases from J; bases unmatched to any gene: 6. The CDR3 loop spans 16 amino acids. Germline CDR1 is LGHNT and CDR2 is FRNRAP. In DNA, the CDR3 is TGTGCTAGTGGTTTGGTCTCAGGGACAGTGAATGAAAAACTGTTTTTT. Its protein product is CASGLVSGTVNEKLFF.

V gene TRBV28 combines with J gene TRBJ2-1, with TRBD1 identical over 11 bases. The germline CDR1 and CDR2 sequences are MDHEN and SYDVKM. V shed 4 bases and J 0 bases; nucleotides not matched to a gene: 5. The CDR3 totals 17 residues. The CDR3 sequence: CASSSTGTGGSYNEQFF. CDR3 sequence (DNA): TGTGCCAGCAGTTCGACCGGGACAGGGGGCTCCTACAATGAGCAGTTCTTC.

This rearrangement joins TRBV14 to TRBJ2-2; possibly TRBD1 for D (6 bases). Germline V gives CDR1 SGHDN, CDR2 FVKESK. The germline V and J ends were trimmed by 0 bases and 4 bases, with 12 bases remaining between them. The CDR3 loop spans 16 amino acids. In DNA, the CDR3 is TGTGCCAGCAGCCAAGAAAGGACAGTGGGCACCGGGGAGCTGTTTTTT. Its translation: CASSQERTVGTGELFF.

The V call is TRBV21-1, the J call TRBJ1-4; the table's D call, TRBD1, was not checked against the DNA. TRBV21-1 is recorded as a pseudogene. The CDR3 loop spans 15 amino acids. The CDR3 DNA reads TGTGCCAGCAGCAAAGATGGAGGGGGCAATGAAAAACTGTTTTTT. Its protein product is CASSKDGGGNEKLFF.

The chain couples TRBV7-3 to TRBJ1-1, with a possible D match to TRBD1 (6 bases). CDR1 and CDR2 (germline): SGHTA, FQGTGA. This CDR3 has 13 amino acids. V gave up 3 bases and J gave up 3 bases, with 8 bases separating them. The CDR3 DNA is TGTGCCAGCAGCTTGGACAGTGACACTGAAGCTTTCTTT. Protein: CASSLDSDTEAFF. Using reference TRBV7-3 and TRBJ1-1 for the parts outside the CDR3, the full variable domain is GAGVSQTPSNKVTEKGKYVELRCDPISGHTALYWYRQSLGQGPEFLIYFQGTGAADDSGLPNDRFFAVRPEGSVSTLKIQRTERGDSAVYLCASSLDSDTEAFFGQGTRLTVV.

J is TRBJ1-5 and V is TRBV7-9, with D perhaps TRBD1 (6 bases). The CDR3 runs to 18 residues. CDR1 and CDR2 (germline): SEHNR, FQNEAQ (reference sequence). Deletions cut 1 base from V and 0 bases from J, with 16 bases between. CDR3 protein: CASSLGGHISLSNQPQHF. CDR3 sequence (DNA): TGTGCCAGCAGCTTAGGGGGACACATCTCACTTAGCAATCAGCCCCAGCATTTT.

The table lists this clone with a few counts. The V call is TRBV6-6, the J call TRBJ1-1, with D tentatively TRBD1 (5 bases). CDR3 length: 14 residues. V lost 4 bases and J lost 1, with 10 bases in between. Germline V gives CDR1 MNHNY, CDR2 SVGAGI (reference sequence). CDR3 loop: CASSLTTGNTEAFF. The CDR3 DNA is TGTGCCAGCAGTTTGACAACAGGGAACACTGAAGCTTTCTTT.

The chain combines TRBV6-5 with TRBJ1-3, with unresolved D. Trimming took 0 bases from V and 4 from J, leaving 10 bases between them. The CDR3 is made up of 15 amino acids. Germline V gene lookup returns CDR1 MNHEY and CDR2 SVGAGI. The CDR3 here is CASSYSPGKGNTIYF. For the CDR3, the DNA is TGTGCCAGCAGTTACTCCCCCGGGAAGGGAAACACCATATATTTT.